Reported below is one TCR beta chain. This record comes from a study of blood T cell repertoires in COVID-19. As for the study in general: PBMCs, B-cell-depleted T cells, or T cells were the source of the cDNA or gDNA that made up the material.

Clones were sequenced by immunoSEQ multiplex PCR, and TCRdb holds only the in-frame ones, with some missing. Of roughly 150,000 clones listed, 70% to 85% are singletons. The CDR3 is made up of 15 amino acids. CDR1 and CDR2 from the germline V gene are KGHSH and LQKENI. V shed 3 bases and J 7 bases; nucleotides not matched to a gene: 6. Ages ranged from about 18 to 89 years, with residence in around 24 US areas. Researchers sorted participants into cohorts using their self-reported clinical history. The receptor comes from a woman in her seventies in a cohort exposed to, infected with or recovered from COVID-19 (not recorded which). This chain connects TRBV18 to TRBJ1-6, with 7 positions matching TRBD1. Sequences were obtained from PBMCs or T cells enriched from blood (not recorded which). CDR3 loop: CASSPTGLGNSPLHF. The CDR3 DNA sequence: TGTGCCAGCTCACCGACAGGGTTGGGGAATTCACCCCTCCACTTT.